What follows are 27 T cell receptor beta chains derived from one specimen sequenced in a study of cytomegalovirus exposure and HLA in healthy donors (dated by TCRdb to about 2017). The library was built by means of the immunoSEQ multiplex PCR assay. The multiplex PCR relied on a mix of 60 forward primers for TCR Vbeta segments and 13 reverse primers for TCR Jbeta segments. TCRdb carries this immuneACCESS record with in-frame sequences only. Its versions omit some clonotypes, under half of them owing to an unresolved V gene in the studies checked, with the rest unexplained. The sample includes under 200,000 clones, with over 80% observed a single time. In total, the top ten clones hold more than 1.5% of the sample. The sequenced sample consisted of PBMCs. These receptors were obtained from a human donor in good health.

This chain joins TRBV6-5 and TRBJ2-2, with 10 bases identical to TRBD2. The CDR3 extends over 13 amino acids. V was clipped by 5 bases and J by 13 bases; unmatched bases: 7. Germline V CDR1 and CDR2: MNHEY, SVGAGI. In DNA, the CDR3 is TGTGCCAGCAGTCCCCGACTAGCGGGTGGGCTGTTTTTT. Translation gives CASSPRLAGGLFF.

This chain connects TRBV5-4 to TRBJ1-3; D remains unclear. The germline CDR1 and CDR2 sequences are SGHNT and YYREEE (reference sequence). The CDR3 length is 15 residues. Deletions cut 1 base from V and 4 bases from J, with 12 bases between. The CDR3: CASSLFAAYGNTIYF. DNA of the CDR3: TGTGCCAGCAGCTTGTTTGCCGCCTACGGAAACACCATATATTTT.

This chain uses TRBV29-1 with TRBJ1-4; no firm D call. Trimming removed 4 bases from V and 17 bases from J, with 23 bases in between. Germline V gene sequence: CDR1 SQVTM, CDR2 ANQGSEA. The CDR3 covers 13 residues. CDR3 coding DNA: TGCAGCGTTGTGTCTGGGTCGTTGGGAGAAAGTTTTTTT. Its translation: CSVVSGSLGESFF.

This clone was seen just once. The chain couples TRBV5-6 to TRBJ2-3, with TRBD2 identical over 8 bases. Germline V gene data show CDR1 as SGHDT and CDR2 as YYEEEE. This CDR3 contains 17 residues. V shed 0 bases, J shed 8 bases, and the junction held 14 bases outside the gene matches. CDR3 sequence reads: CASSLDGSGVHSGTQYF. In DNA form, the CDR3 reads TGTGCCAGCAGCTTGGATGGTAGCGGGGTCCACAGCGGTACGCAGTATTTT.

V is TRBV29-1 and J is TRBJ2-3, with 8 bases lining up with TRBD2. J was trimmed by 2 bases and V by 7 bases; bases with no gene match: 11. The CDR3 is 15 residues long. The germline gives CDR1 SQVTM, CDR2 ANQGSEA. This chain's CDR3 is CSGGLEAGDTDTQYF. CDR3 DNA sequence: TGCAGCGGTGGACTAGAAGCGGGGGACACAGATACGCAGTATTTT.

The chain recombines TRBV21-1 with TRBJ1-2; the table's TRBD1 call for D was not verified on the DNA. TRBV21-1 is a recognized pseudogene. This CDR3 comprises 17 residues. The DNA of the CDR3 is TGTGCCAGCAGCAAAGTCGTTGGACAGGGGGGTCCCCATGGCTACACCTTC. Protein product: CASSKVVGQGGPHGYTF.

This clone was detected only once. The rearrangement uses TRBV21-1 and TRBJ2-7; the table's D call TRBD2 went unverified against the DNA. TRBV21-1 is a pseudogene segment. The CDR3 sequence is 15 residues long. CDR3 sequence: CASSKARGISYEQYF. As DNA, the CDR3 is TGTGCCAGCAGCAAAGCGCGGGGCATCTCCTACGAGCAGTACTTC.

V and J are TRBV9 and TRBJ2-1, with D hard to call. Germline CDR1 and CDR2: SGDLS and YYNGEE. The CDR3 runs to 17 residues. Trimming took 0 bases from V and 0 from J, leaving 13 bases between them. The CDR3 DNA is TGTGCCAGCAGCGTAGTTGAGAAACCTAGCTCCTACAATGAGCAGTTCTTC. Amino acids: CASSVVEKPSSYNEQFF.

This chain connects TRBV6-5 to TRBJ2-5; tentative D call: TRBD1 (6 bases). Trimming shortened V by 0 bases and J by 6 bases, and 14 bases separated the two germline ends. CDR3 length: 15 amino acids. Looked up from germline, CDR1 is MNHEY and CDR2 is SVGAGI. DNA of the CDR3: TGTGCCAGCAGTTACTCTGGGGTCAGGGGACAGACCCAGTACTTC. This sequence encodes CASSYSGVRGQTQYF.

V usage is TRBV2 and J usage is TRBJ2-5; D gene ambiguous. V was shortened by 7 bases and J by 1 base, with 4 bases between the two germline ends. The V gene's germline CDR1 is SNHLY and CDR2 FYNNEI. CDR3 length: 11 residues. The CDR3 sequence: CASTPQETQYF. In nucleotides, the CDR3 is TGTGCCAGCACTCCCCAAGAGACCCAGTACTTC.

This CDR3 is CASSRSPGNNEQFF. The CDR3 coding sequence is TGTGCCAGCTCCAGGTCCCCAGGGAACAATGAGCAGTTCTTC. J is TRBJ2-1 and V is TRBV5-4; D may be TRBD1 (5 bases). The CDR3 length is 14 residues. The V gene lost 7 bases and the J gene lost 5 bases, with 16 bases spanning the gap. CDR1 SGHNT and CDR2 YYREEE come from the germline V gene (reference sequence).

The chain joins TRBV9 to TRBJ1-2; D gene unclear. V dropped 1 base and J dropped 0 bases, with 10 bases sitting between them. Germline V lookup: CDR1 SGDLS, CDR2 YYNGEE. The CDR3 covers 15 residues. The CDR3, as DNA: TGTGCCAGCAGCGTAAGAAGCGCTTCTAACTATGGCTACACCTTC. It is translated as CASSVRSASNYGYTF.

This sequence joins TRBV6-1 and TRBJ2-7; 11 nucleotides align to TRBD1. With V trimmed by 6 bases and J by 6 bases, 4 bases remained unmatched. The germline CDR1 and CDR2 sequences are MNHNS and SASEGT. The CDR3 loop spans 13 amino acids. DNA of the CDR3: TGTGCCAGCAGGAGGGACAGGGGGAGCGAGCAGTACTTC. Its translation: CASRRDRGSEQYF.

The gene calls are TRBV5-4 and TRBJ2-3; 12 bases align to TRBD2. The length of the CDR3 is 15 residues. V lost 2 bases and J lost 4; bases outside the gene matches: 2. Germline CDR1 and CDR2: SGHNT and YYREEE (reference sequence). CDR3 DNA: TGTGCCAGCAGCTTCCTAGCGGGGGGGGCAGATACGCAGTATTTT. It is translated as CASSFLAGGADTQYF. The whole variable domain, remainder taken from reference TRBV5-4 and TRBJ2-3, is ETGVTQSPTHLIKTRGQQVTLRCSSQSGHNTVSWYQQALGQGPQFIFQYYREEENGRGNFPPRFSGLQFPNYSSELNVNALELDDSALYLCASSFLAGGADTQYFGPGTRLTVL.

The chain is built from TRBV11-3 and TRBJ2-7; tentatively, D is TRBD1 (6 bases). The V gene lost 5 bases and the J gene lost 3 bases, with 11 bases spanning the gap. CDR1 is SGHNT and CDR2 is YENEEA in the germline V gene. The CDR3 is made up of 13 amino acids. CDR3 DNA sequence: TGTGCCAGCAGCCGGACAGAAAACTACGAGCAGTACTTC. Amino acids: CASSRTENYEQYF.

The chain couples TRBV7-9 to TRBJ1-2; D is possibly TRBD1 (5 bases). The CDR3 consists of 16 residues. CDR1 is SEHNR and CDR2 is FQNEAQ in the germline V gene (reference sequence). Trimming pared 5 bases from V and 2 bases from J, leaving 18 bases between. This CDR3 is CASSGGGAGENYGYTF. The CDR3 coding sequence is TGTGCCAGCAGCGGGGGGGGTGCGGGGGAGAACTATGGCTACACCTTC. Supplemented by reference TRBV7-9 and TRBJ1-2, the full variable domain reads DTGVSQNPRHKITKRGQNVTFRCDPISEHNRLYWYRQTLGQGPEFLTYFQNEAQLEKSRLLSDRFSAERPKGSFSTLEIQRTEQGDSAMYLCASSGGGAGENYGYTFGSGTRLTVV.

J is TRBJ1-1 and V is TRBV7-9, with 9 bases lining up with TRBD1. After removal of 6 bases from V and 3 bases from J, the junction contained 5 bases not matched to a gene. From germline, CDR1 is SEHNR and CDR2 FQNEAQ (reference sequence). This CDR3 comprises 14 residues. The CDR3: CASRGQGKDTEAFF. The CDR3 DNA sequence: TGTGCCAGCAGAGGACAGGGGAAGGACACTGAAGCTTTCTTT.

The rearrangement joins TRBV7-6 to TRBJ2-7; TRBD1 agrees at 8 bases. Germline CDR1 SGHVS, CDR2 FNYEAQ. V lost 5 bases and J lost 3; bases outside the gene matches: 9. This CDR3 is built from 15 residues. CDR3 in DNA: TGTGCCAGCAGCCCTTCCCAGGACAGGGACTACGAGCAGTACTTC. It codes for CASSPSQDRDYEQYF. The whole variable domain, remainder taken from reference TRBV7-6 and TRBJ2-7, is GAGVSQSPRYKVTKRGQDVALRCDPISGHVSLYWYRQALGQGPEFLTYFNYEAQQDKSGLPNDRFSAERPEGSISTLTIQRTEQRDSAMYRCASSPSQDRDYEQYFGPGTRLTVT.

The chain is built from TRBV7-9 and TRBJ1-1; a possible D gene is TRBD1 (6 bases). Germline V gene data show CDR1 as SEHNR and CDR2 as FQNEAQ (reference sequence). This CDR3 spans 14 amino acids. Trimming removed 11 bases at V and 4 bases at J, with 20 bases between. The CDR3 region is CARRGGRLSTEAFF. DNA for the CDR3: TGTGCCCGAAGGGGGGGGCGCCTGAGCACTGAAGCTTTCTTT.

The CDR3 sequence: CASSERVDQETQYF. The DNA for the CDR3 is TGTGCCAGCAGTGAACGGGTGGATCAAGAGACCCAGTACTTC. The V gene is TRBV2, the J gene TRBJ2-5; the D is unclear. Trimming left V 2 bases short and J 2 bases short, with 9 bases between. The CDR3 has 14 residues. Germline-derived CDR1 and CDR2 are SNHLY and FYNNEI.

The chain employs TRBV6-5 and TRBJ1-2; 7 nucleotides match TRBD1. This CDR3 has 14 amino acids. Trimming at V came to 4 bases and at J to 8 bases, leaving 10 bases not matched to a gene. The germline V gene encodes CDR1 MNHEY and CDR2 SVGAGI. CDR3 loop: CASSSPGTEGGYTF. As DNA, the CDR3 is TGTGCCAGCAGTTCCCCCGGGACAGAGGGGGGCTACACCTTC.

This chain uses TRBV5-4 with TRBJ2-3, with 7 positions matching TRBD2. Trimming removed 1 base from V and 0 bases from J; junction bases left unmatched: 2. Germline CDR1 is SGHNT and CDR2 is YYREEE (reference sequence). The CDR3 spans 15 residues. The CDR3 coding sequence is TGTGCCAGCAGCTTGATCGGGGGGAGCACAGATACGCAGTATTTT. Translated, it gives CASSLIGGSTDTQYF.

The chain uses TRBV7-6 and TRBJ1-6; tentative D call: TRBD1 (6 bases). CDR3 length equals 13 residues. The germline gives CDR1 SGHVS, CDR2 FNYEAQ. V shed 10 bases and J shed 10 bases, with 17 bases lying between them. The DNA of the CDR3 is TGTGCCACCCAGCTAGGGGGGGCCTCACCCCTCCACTTT. This sequence encodes CATQLGGASPLHF.

This chain joins TRBV7-6 and TRBJ2-3, with 9 nucleotides matching TRBD1. The length of the CDR3 is 13 residues. Looked up from germline, CDR1 is SGHVS and CDR2 is FNYEAQ. V trimming: 5 bases; J trimming: 7 bases; junction bases outside the gene matches: 4. Here the CDR3 DNA reads TGTGCCAGCAGCCCAGGACAGGGGAATACGCAGTATTTT. Translated, it gives CASSPGQGNTQYF.

This clone was counted a single time. This CDR3 is CASSSEPGTDTQYF. The CDR3 DNA is TGTGCCAGCAGCTCCGAACCGGGCACAGATACGCAGTATTTT. V gene TRBV7-9 combines with J gene TRBJ2-3; the D is unclear. Trimming stripped 4 bases from V and 1 base from J, with 9 bases between. CDR1 and CDR2 from the germline V gene are SEHNR and FQNEAQ (reference sequence). The CDR3 totals 14 residues.

In its sample, this clone was seen once. J is TRBJ2-2 and V is TRBV11-2; TRBD2 aligns across 11 bases. This CDR3 region has 14 residues. The V gene end was trimmed by 1 base and the J gene end by 8 bases; junction bases not matched to a gene: 0. The germline V gene encodes CDR1 SGHAT and CDR2 FQNNGV. DNA of the CDR3: TGTGCCAGCAGCTTAGGGACTAGCGGGGGGGAGCTGTTTTTT. Encoded protein: CASSLGTSGGELFF.

The rearrangement joins TRBV2 to TRBJ2-7, with D perhaps TRBD2 (5 bases). The CDR3 is made up of 13 amino acids. V gave up 11 bases and J gave up 0 bases, with 14 bases separating them. Germline V gene sequence: CDR1 SNHLY, CDR2 FYNNEI. The CDR3 sequence: CARQIRGSYEQYF. CDR3 bases: TGTGCCCGCCAGATCCGGGGCTCCTACGAGCAGTACTTC.